The 6 T cell receptor beta chains given below trace back to one sample, sequenced in a study of T cells in Graves' hyperthyroidism and ophthalmopathy. Researchers took RNA transcripts and amplified the TCR beta CDR3 regions from them. First-round RT-PCR with HTBI primers amplified the TCR CDR3 region. Via MiXCR, TCRdb re-called the multiplex PCR reads, giving one row per CDR3 protein. The table records hundreds of thousands of distinct CDR3 sequences, about 15% of them present only once. Sample: blood. The origin of the receptors is a woman younger than 35 with Graves' hyperthyroidism.

This clonotype was recorded at least ten times. The CDR3 region is CSVRAGRSSYNEQFF. The CDR3 nucleotides are TGCAGCGTCCGCGCAGGGCGTAGCTCCTACAATGAGCAGTTCTTC. The chain couples TRBV29-1 to TRBJ2-1, with D perhaps TRBD1 (5 bases). V was clipped by 6 bases and J by 0 bases, with 15 bases between them. Germline V gene sequence: CDR1 SQVTM, CDR2 ANQGSEA. The CDR3 covers 15 residues.

The V and J genes are TRBV4-1 and TRBJ2-6; 8 bases line up with TRBD2. The CDR3 spans 15 residues. Germline loops: CDR1 MGHRA, CDR2 YSYEKL. The junction had 8 bases not matched to a gene; V was cut back by 3 bases and J by 10 bases. The CDR3 DNA is TGCGCCAGCAGCCACGGGGGGGGCACGGAGAACGTCCTGACTTTC. It yields the protein CASSHGGGTENVLTF.

This clonotype was recorded many times. The DNA for the CDR3 is TGTGCCAGCAGCCGGGACAGAGCCTACGAGCAGTACTTC. Protein sequence: CASSRDRAYEQYF. The V gene is TRBV5-4, the J gene TRBJ2-7; 7 bases match TRBD1. This CDR3 has 13 residues. The V gene end was trimmed by 4 bases and the J gene end by 2 bases; junction bases not matched to a gene: 3. The germline V gene encodes CDR1 SGHNT and CDR2 YYREEE (reference sequence).

This clonotype appeared many times. The V call is TRBV2, the J call TRBJ2-4; TRBD2 matches 10 bases. CDR3 length: 16 amino acids. Germline V gives CDR1 SNHLY, CDR2 FYNNEI. V lost 8 bases to trimming and J lost 2 bases; unmatched junction nucleotides: 9. The CDR3 spells CASRPGLANSKNIQYF. The DNA of the CDR3 is TGTGCCAGCCGCCCGGGACTAGCGAATTCCAAAAACATTCAGTACTTC.

This clonotype was observed many times. The chain joins TRBV5-1 to TRBJ2-3; a weak D match, TRBD1 (5 bases). The germline CDR1 and CDR2 sequences are SGHRS and YFSETQ. Trimming removed 1 base from V and 2 bases from J, with 11 bases in between. This CDR3 has 15 amino acids. CDR3 in amino acids: CASSLWGRLTDTQYF. The DNA of the CDR3 is TGCGCCAGCAGCTTGTGGGGCCGACTCACAGATACGCAGTATTTT. Based on the CDR3 plus reference TRBV5-1 and TRBJ2-3, the full variable domain is KAGVTQTPRYLIKTRGQQVTLSCSPISGHRSVSWYQQTPGQGLQFLFEYFSETQRNKGNFPGRFSGRQFSNSRSEMNVSTLELGDSALYLCASSLWGRLTDTQYFGPGTRLTVL.

With regard to this clonotype: The germline gene is not matched at one end of the junction; a read error may be the cause. The chain employs TRBV5-6 and TRBJ2-1; D possibly uses TRBD1 or TRBD2 (5 bases each). CDR1 is SGHDT, CDR2 YYEEEE, per germline. This CDR3 comprises 13 residues. The CDR3 is CASSLGHRDEQSF. CDR3 bases: TGTGCCAGCAGCTTAGGACATCGGGATGAGCAGTCCTTC.